This is a list of T cell receptor beta chains from one sample in a study of T-cell memory formation after mild COVID-19. TCRdb analysed the 5' RACE reads with MiXCR anew, one entry per CDR3 protein. This table holds 580,000 or so distinct CDR3 sequences, roughly 17% found once. Sequenced material: PBMCs or a T cell subset sorted from them (not recorded which). The receptors come from an adult woman who had mild COVID-19 (a few samples of this study predate the infection). Cell type and time point are not known. CDR3s include the opening cysteine and the closing phenylalanine or tryptophan. Each record gives: D gene, CDR3 length, V gene, clone size, J gene, CDR3 protein, CDR3 DNA. D genes are given only for firm matches. Rows give clone size only sometimes, using once, few, many, or a class for an expanded clone.

TRBD1	17	TRBV12-3/TRBV12-4	NA	TRBJ1-2	CASSLNRGQPDNYGYTF	TGTGCCAGCAGTTTAAACAGGGGACAGCCTGATAACTATGGCTACACCTTC
NA	15	TRBV7-3	NA	TRBJ2-3	CASSLSLGITDTQYF	TGTGCCAGCAGCCTAAGTTTGGGGATCACAGATACGCAGTATTTT
NA	15	TRBV5-1	few	TRBJ2-2	CASSLGRGIGGELFF	TGCGCCAGCAGCTTGGGCAGGGGTATTGGCGGGGAGCTGTTTTTT
NA	12	TRBV7-9	NA	TRBJ1-5	CASSVGDQTQHF	TGTGCCAGCAGCGTCGGGGATCAGACCCAGCATTTT
NA	14	TRBV25-1	NA	TRBJ2-7	CASSEGSGTYEQYF	TGTGCCAGCAGTGAAGGTAGCGGCACCTACGAGCAGTACTTC
NA	15	TRBV7-8	few	TRBJ2-7	CASSLRAGETYEQYF	TGTGCCAGCAGCTTAAGGGCAGGGGAGACCTACGAGCAGTACTTC
NA	13	TRBV10-3	few	TRBJ1-4	CAIGKGVLEKLFF	TGTGCCATCGGGAAAGGGGTATTGGAAAAACTGTTTTTT
NA	15	TRBV12-3/TRBV12-4	few	TRBJ1-4	CASSYSPPTNEKLFF	TGTGCCAGCAGCTACAGTCCTCCAACTAATGAAAAACTGTTTTTT
NA	13	TRBV7-2	NA	TRBJ2-2	CASTLSGPGELFF	TGTGCCAGCACCCTGAGCGGGCCCGGGGAGCTGTTTTTT
TRBD1	14	TRBV6-4	once	TRBJ2-1	CASSDSGGRNEQFF	TGTGCCAGCAGTGACTCAGGGGGCAGGAATGAGCAGTTCTTC
TRBD1	15	TRBV5-1	NA	TRBJ1-2	CASSSGTGQAIGYTF	TGCGCCAGCAGCTCGGGGACAGGGCAAGCGATCGGCTACACCTTC
NA	14	TRBV12-3/TRBV12-4	few	TRBJ2-7	CASSLRVRDYEQYF	TGTGCCAGCAGTTTAAGGGTCAGGGACTACGAGCAGTACTTC
TRBD2	17	TRBV4-2	NA	TRBJ2-1	CASSKARGLAGSNEQFF	TGTGCCAGCAGCAAAGCAAGGGGACTAGCGGGATCGAATGAGCAGTTCTTC
TRBD2	16	TRBV12-3/TRBV12-4	NA	TRBJ2-7	CASSQPGPAGGNEQYF	TGTGCCAGCAGTCAACCTGGGCCAGCGGGGGGAAACGAGCAGTACTTC
NA	15	TRBV19	few	TRBJ2-5	CASGGAFQYQETQYF	TGTGCCAGCGGAGGGGCCTTTCAGTACCAAGAGACCCAGTACTTC
TRBD2	14	TRBV12-3/TRBV12-4	few	TRBJ2-1	CASSFGGSDNEQFF	TGTGCCAGCAGTTTCGGGGGGAGCGACAATGAGCAGTTCTTC
NA	16	TRBV4-1	few	TRBJ2-7	CASSQPGQKVSYEQYF	TGCGCCAGCAGCCAACCTGGACAGAAAGTCTCCTACGAGCAGTACTTC
NA	14	TRBV5-1	NA	TRBJ2-3	CASSFDRSTDTQYF	TGCGCCAGCAGCTTCGACAGGAGCACAGATACGCAGTATTTT
NA	15	TRBV7-2	NA	TRBJ2-1	CASSSKRVSYNEQFF	TGTGCCAGCAGCTCAAAGCGGGTCTCCTACAATGAGCAGTTCTTC
NA	12	TRBV24-1	few	TRBJ2-5	CATSGGTETQYF	TGTGCCACCAGTGGGGGAACAGAGACCCAGTACTTC
NA	13	TRBV29-1	NA	TRBJ2-7	CSVSSGSSYEQYF	TGCAGCGTTTCCAGCGGATCCTCCTACGAGCAGTACTTC
NA	16	TRBV5-6	NA	TRBJ2-1	CASSLHGTGLYNEQFF	TGTGCCAGCAGCCTGCATGGGACGGGGCTCTACAATGAGCAGTTCTTC
TRBD1	17	TRBV4-1	few	TRBJ1-1	CASSQEVGTGGRTEAFF	TGCGCCAGCAGCCAAGAGGTGGGGACAGGGGGAAGGACTGAAGCTTTCTTT
NA	15	TRBV7-2	NA	TRBJ1-1	CASSFFERQNTEAFF	TGTGCCAGCAGCTTTTTTGAAAGGCAGAACACTGAAGCTTTCTTT
NA	15	TRBV5-1	NA	TRBJ1-1	CASSLYILGNTEAFF	TGCGCCAGCAGCTTGTATATTTTAGGGAACACTGAAGCTTTCTTT
NA	15	TRBV9	few	TRBJ2-3	CASSVRWQGTDTQYF	TGTGCCAGCAGCGTACGGTGGCAGGGGACAGATACGCAGTATTTT
NA	13	TRBV5-1	NA	TRBJ2-7	CASSDTSPHEQYF	TGCGCCAGCAGCGATACTAGTCCCCACGAGCAGTACTTC
NA	15	TRBV7-2	few	TRBJ2-1	CASSLAQAHYNEQFF	TGTGCCAGCAGCTTAGCGCAGGCCCATTACAATGAGCAGTTCTTC
NA	16	TRBV19	few	TRBJ2-3	CASSDGIGTHTDTQYF	TGTGCCAGTAGTGACGGCATCGGGACACACACAGATACGCAGTATTTT
TRBD2	16	TRBV3-1	NA	TRBJ2-5	CASSRGTSGVQETQYF	TGTGCCAGCAGCAGAGGGACTAGCGGCGTCCAAGAGACCCAGTACTTC
TRBD2	16	TRBV7-3	NA	TRBJ2-5	CASSSGLEALQETQYF	TGTGCCAGCAGCTCGGGACTAGAAGCGCTACAAGAGACCCAGTACTTC
NA	14	TRBV5-1	few	TRBJ2-5	CASSLGRATETQYF	TGCGCCAGCAGCTTGGGACGGGCCACAGAGACCCAGTACTTC
NA	13	TRBV20-1	few	TRBJ1-6	CSGVGTDNSPLHF	TGCAGTGGTGTGGGAACAGACAATTCACCCCTCCACTTT
TRBD1	15	TRBV6-5	NA	TRBJ2-3	CASSHRGVSTDTQYF	TGTGCCAGCAGCCACAGGGGGGTCAGCACAGATACGCAGTATTTT
NA	13	TRBV20-1	NA	TRBJ1-6	CSARVRAASPLHF	TGCAGTGCTAGAGTCAGGGCGGCTTCACCCCTCCACTTT
NA	14	TRBV18	NA	TRBJ1-1	CASSLTPSNTEAFF	TGTGCCAGCTCACTAACACCGTCGAACACTGAAGCTTTCTTT
TRBD1	14	TRBV6-1	NA	TRBJ1-2	CASSERGQSYGYTF	TGTGCCAGCAGTGAAAGGGGACAGAGCTATGGCTACACCTTC
NA	12	TRBV20-1	NA	TRBJ2-7	CSARDRVLGQYF	TGCAGTGCTAGAGACAGGGTCCTTGGGCAGTACTTC
NA	15	TRBV19	few	TRBJ1-5	CASSFLVGRDQPQHF	TGTGCCAGTAGTTTCTTAGTCGGGAGGGATCAGCCCCAGCATTTT
TRBD2	15	TRBV7-2	NA	TRBJ2-5	CASSLTGLAIETQYF	TGTGCCAGCAGCTTAACGGGACTAGCGATAGAGACCCAGTACTTC
NA	12	TRBV5-1	few	TRBJ2-1	CASSSGVREQFF	TGCGCCAGCAGCTCGGGAGTGCGAGAGCAGTTCTTC